This entry is about one TCR beta chain. Its antigen remains unknown. The record originates from a study of cytomegalovirus exposure and HLA in healthy donors. General study findings and limits: The only immune exposure information that was available was CMV serostatus. In presence/absence analyses, roughly uniform sequencing depth across donors was assumed.

Researchers ran the PCR with 60 Vbeta and 13 Jbeta primers. Method: immunoSEQ multiplex PCR; TCRdb's copy keeps in-frame clones and lacks some. The repertoire holds under 150,000 clones, with roughly three quarters as singletons. Each donor's status was that of a healthy bone marrow donor. CDR1 is MNHEY and CDR2 is SMNVEV in the germline V gene (reference sequence). V was cut by 5 bases and J by 1 base, with 6 bases left in between. The CDR3 extends over 14 amino acids. Sequenced sample: PBMCs. This receptor was obtained from a woman aged 40-49 years in good health and CMV-seronegative. The chain recombines TRBV27 with TRBJ1-6; D unclear. CDR3 residues: CASSRGSYNSPLHF. The CDR3 DNA reads as TGTGCCAGCAGTCGGGGTTCCTATAATTCACCCCTCCACTTT.